The 3 T cell receptor beta chains listed next were all sequenced from one sample in a study of blood T cells in healthy people across ages. Primed by a sample-barcoded 5' primer and a J-beta primer mix, a second PCR proceeded for about 6 to 12 cycles. TCRdb reprocessed the 5' RACE reads with MiXCR, giving one entry per CDR3 protein. The sample includes more than 700,000 distinct CDR3 sequences, less than 70% seen only once; the top ten take approximately 40%. The sequenced material came from blood. Receptor source: a man older than 75 in good health.

In its sample, this clonotype was seen a few times. The chain carries TRBV10-3 and TRBJ2-1; tentative D call: TRBD1 (5 bases). The V gene lost 0 bases and the J gene lost 2 bases, with 14 bases spanning the gap. The germline gives CDR1 ENHRY, CDR2 SYGVKD. The length of the CDR3 is 17 residues. CDR3 DNA: TGTGCCATCAGTGAGTCGGTGCCGAAAGGGGCCTACAATGAGCAGTTCTTC. As protein: CAISESVPKGAYNEQFF.

This sequence joins TRBV30 and TRBJ2-7; TRBD2 aligns across 8 bases. There are 12 residues in the CDR3. Germline values: CDR1 GTSNPN, CDR2 SVGIG (reference sequence). This CDR3 is CARDGGAYEQYF. Here the CDR3 DNA reads TGTGCGAGAGACGGGGGGGCCTACGAGCAGTACTTC.

V usage is TRBV7-2 and J usage is TRBJ2-3; 11 bases map to TRBD2. With V trimmed by 6 bases and J by 5 bases, 10 bases remained unmatched. Germline V gene lookup returns CDR1 SGHTA and CDR2 FQGNSA. There are 16 residues in the CDR3. The CDR3 loop is CASSPDSGRARDTQYF. Here the CDR3 DNA reads TGTGCCAGCAGTCCCGATAGCGGGAGGGCCCGAGATACGCAGTATTTT. The full variable domain, in which reference TRBV7-2 and TRBJ2-3 provide the parts outside the CDR3, is GAGVSQSPSNKVTEKGKDVELRCDPISGHTALYWYRQSLGQGLEFLIYFQGNSAPDKSGLPSDRFSAERTGGSVSTLTIQRTQQEDSAVYLCASSPDSGRARDTQYFGPGTRLTVL.